The 11 T cell receptor beta chains in this list originate from one sample, sequenced in a study of cytomegalovirus exposure and HLA in healthy donors. The PCR employed 60 Vbeta primers together with 13 Jbeta primers. This table comes from immunoSEQ multiplex PCR, and its TCRdb copy is limited to in-frame clones, with some not included. The sample has 110,000 to 150,000 clones, approximately 84% seen once. Sequencing used PBMCs. The receptor source for this set is an older woman in good health and CMV-seropositive.

The V gene is TRBV19, the J gene TRBJ2-3, with TRBD2 identical over 9 bases. V lost 6 bases to trimming and J lost 0 bases; unmatched junction nucleotides: 13. This CDR3 is built from 18 residues. Per the germline V gene, CDR1 is LNHDA and CDR2 is SQIVND (reference sequence). CDR3 loop: CASSQILAGIASTDTQYF. The DNA of the CDR3 is TGTGCCAGTAGCCAGATTCTAGCGGGAATCGCTAGCACAGATACGCAGTATTTT.

CDR3 region: CAWTGPSGRYEQFF. For the CDR3, the DNA is TGTGCCTGGACAGGCCCTAGCGGGAGGTATGAGCAGTTCTTC. The chain carries TRBV30 and TRBJ2-1, with 11 bases fitting TRBD2. Per germline, CDR1 GTSNPN and CDR2 SVGIG (reference sequence). The CDR3 is made up of 14 amino acids. Trimming at V came to 4 bases and at J to 8 bases, leaving 7 bases not matched to a gene.

The chain joins TRBV4-1 to TRBJ1-2; D gene ambiguous. This CDR3 is built from 16 residues. CDR1 MGHRA and CDR2 YSYEKL come from the germline V gene. The germline V and J ends were trimmed by 1 base and 4 bases, with 16 bases remaining between them. CDR3 DNA: TGCGCCAGCAGCCAAGTGGGCCCCGGCAGGCTCTATGGCTACACCTTC. Its translation is CASSQVGPGRLYGYTF.

The V gene is TRBV28, the J gene TRBJ2-7; D possibly corresponds to TRBD2 (6 bases). Germline assignment: CDR1 MDHEN and CDR2 SYDVKM. V lost 7 bases to trimming and J lost 0 bases, with 13 bases between them. This CDR3 comprises 14 residues. The CDR3: CASKRAPASYEQYF. The CDR3 nucleotides are TGTGCCAGCAAGCGGGCCCCAGCCTCCTACGAGCAGTACTTC.

The V call is TRBV4-2, the J call TRBJ2-7; D perhaps matches TRBD1 (6 bases). V lost 3 bases to trimming and J lost 0 bases, with 9 bases between them. The germline CDR1 and CDR2 sequences are LGHNA and YNFKEQ. The CDR3 has 14 amino acids. This CDR3 is CASSHPDSSYEQYF. The CDR3 DNA follows: TGTGCCAGCAGCCACCCGGACAGCTCCTACGAGCAGTACTTC.

The chain links TRBV12-5 to TRBJ2-1; 12 nucleotides line up with TRBD2. J lost 9 bases, V lost 5 bases, and 8 bases had no gene match. The CDR3 sequence is 15 residues long. Germline CDR1 is LGHNT and CDR2 is FRNRAP. The CDR3 is CASGPGLAGFGEQFF. Here the CDR3 DNA reads TGTGCTAGTGGTCCCGGACTAGCGGGATTTGGTGAGCAGTTCTTC.

This chain connects TRBV7-9 to TRBJ1-2; TRBD1 agrees at 8 bases. Germline V gives CDR1 SEHNR, CDR2 FQNEAQ (reference sequence). This CDR3 is 15 amino acids long. The trim removed 1 base at V and 6 bases at J, leaving 7 bases unmatched. The CDR3 loop reads CASSLVPGTGHGYTF. For the CDR3, the DNA is TGTGCCAGCAGCTTAGTTCCCGGGACAGGCCATGGCTACACCTTC.

The chain combines TRBV19 with TRBJ1-6; D call uncertain. This CDR3 contains 12 residues. The germline V and J ends were trimmed by 6 bases and 10 bases, with 10 bases remaining between them. Germline CDR1 and CDR2: LNHDA and SQIVND (reference sequence). This CDR3 reads CASSFPESPLHF. The CDR3 DNA reads TGTGCCAGTAGCTTCCCGGAGTCACCCCTCCACTTT.

The rearrangement links TRBV30 to TRBJ2-7; possibly TRBD1 for D (6 bases). V shed 2 bases and J shed 5 bases, with 13 bases lying between them. CDR3 size: 13 residues. CDR1 is GTSNPN and CDR2 is SVGIG in the germline V gene (reference sequence). The CDR3 DNA sequence: TGTGCCTGGAGTACAGGGAGAGGAGACGAGCAGTACTTC. Translated: CAWSTGRGDEQYF.

The sample holds a few counts of this clone. The chain's CDR3 is CASSLRRGGYEQYF. DNA of the CDR3: TGTGCCAGCAGCCTTAGGCGAGGGGGCTACGAGCAGTACTTC. The chain joins TRBV7-8 to TRBJ2-7, with D perhaps matching TRBD1 (6 bases). The CDR3 is 14 residues long. The V gene lost 5 bases and the J gene lost 3 bases, with 14 bases spanning the gap. The germline CDR1 and CDR2 sequences are SGHVS and FQNEAQ.

This clone was seen more than once but under ten times. The CDR3: CAWSVDRDLSTDTQYF. As DNA, the CDR3 is TGTGCCTGGAGTGTCGACAGGGACCTAAGCACAGATACGCAGTATTTT. This chain uses TRBV30 with TRBJ2-3; the match to TRBD1 covers 7 bases. The CDR3 loop spans 16 amino acids. Germline V gives CDR1 GTSNPN, CDR2 SVGIG (reference sequence). Unmatched junction bases numbered 6, after V lost 0 bases and J lost 0 bases.